This T cell receptor (beta chain) was found in a study of blood T cell repertoires in COVID-19. Study details: Acute-phase and convalescent COVID-19 samples originated in the United States, Italy and Spain. T cells, B-cell-depleted T cells, or PBMCs supplied cDNA or gDNA.

As originally analysed: Amplification with reference gene primers provided the estimates of nucleated cell counts. Using immunoSEQ multiplex PCR, the repertoire was profiled, and TCRdb retains in-frame clones only, with some absent. The D gene and trimming were derived from the DNA, and the V and J assignments and clone size from that table. The repertoire holds 110,000 to 150,000 clones, with approximately 90% as singletons. Trimming cost V 3 bases and J 11 bases; bases outside gene matches: 6. The CDR3 is 13 residues long. Germline V gene sequence: CDR1 MNHEY, CDR2 SMNVEV (reference sequence). The receptor was isolated from an older woman with active COVID-19. Material: peripheral blood. The chain combines TRBV27 with TRBJ1-1, with 10 bases lining up with TRBD1. In nucleotides, the CDR3 is TGTGCCAGCAGTTTTGGGACAGGGGCATCGGCTTTCTTT. Protein product: CASSFGTGASAFF.